A single sample gave rise to the 17 T cell receptor beta chains below, sequenced in a study of T-cell reconstitution after alpha-beta-depleted transplantation in children. Preparation of the TCRbeta library was carried out with unique molecular identifiers. TCRdb re-derived calls from the PCR reads in MiXCR, one entry per CDR3 protein. The sample consists of fewer than 700,000 distinct CDR3 sequences, over 10% of them appearing once. The sequencing used PBMCs, mostly from graft donor cells, collected 360 days after TCRalphabeta/CD19-depleted stem cell transplant. The origin of the receptors is a male patient younger than 18 who had a stem cell transplant for acute myeloid leukemia, so the T cells may come from the graft donor.

The table lists this clonotype with many counts. The chain links TRBV5-1 to TRBJ2-1; possible D gene TRBD2, 5 bases. This CDR3 region has 16 residues. V was clipped by 1 base and J by 4 bases, with 15 bases between them. The germline CDR1 and CDR2 sequences are SGHRS and YFSETQ. The CDR3 sequence is CASSLSPNLAYNEQFF. The DNA of the CDR3 is TGCGCCAGCAGCTTGTCCCCGAATCTAGCTTACAATGAGCAGTTCTTC.

This clonotype was seen a handful of times. The CDR3 loop is CASLRVGRVGNQPQHF. In DNA form, the CDR3 reads TGTGCCAGTCTTAGGGTCGGCAGGGTGGGCAATCAGCCCCAGCATTTT. This chain joins TRBV3-1 and TRBJ1-5; tentative D call: TRBD1 (5 bases). The V end was cut by 9 bases, the J end by 2 bases, with 20 bases between. The CDR3 covers 16 residues. Looked up from germline, CDR1 is LGHDT and CDR2 is YNNKEL (reference sequence).

This clonotype was seen only a few times. The chain recombines TRBV12-3 or TRBV12-4 with TRBJ2-1, with D tentatively TRBD2 (6 bases). Trimming removed 6 bases from V and 3 bases from J, with 9 bases in between. The CDR3 loop spans 13 amino acids. For the CDR3, the DNA is TGTGCCAGCAGGCCGACTAGCTACAATGAGCAGTTCTTC. Amino acids: CASRPTSYNEQFF.

The table lists this clonotype with a few counts. The chain carries TRBV18 and TRBJ2-1, with TRBD2 matching over 12 bases. The CDR3 loop spans 17 amino acids. Looked up from germline, CDR1 is KGHSH and CDR2 is LQKENI. The V gene end was trimmed by 0 bases and the J gene end by 6 bases; junction bases not matched to a gene: 6. The CDR3 bases are TGTGCCAGCTCACCACCGACACTAGCGGGAGGACTCAATGAGCAGTTCTTC. It translates to CASSPPTLAGGLNEQFF.

The chain carries TRBV20-1 and TRBJ2-3; no definite D call. V dropped 6 bases and J dropped 6 bases, with 10 bases sitting between them. Germline assignment: CDR1 DFQATT and CDR2 SNEGSKA (reference sequence). This CDR3 spans 11 amino acids. The CDR3 sequence is CSAYFGDTQYF. The CDR3 DNA reads as TGCAGTGCGTATTTTGGCGATACGCAGTATTTT.

In this sample, this clonotype turned up a few times. The V gene is TRBV28, the J gene TRBJ2-2; D may be TRBD2 (6 bases). Trimming removed 5 bases from V and 1 base from J, with 20 bases in between. CDR3 length: 18 amino acids. The germline V gene has CDR1 MDHEN and CDR2 SYDVKM. CDR3 loop: CASSLLPNAGLNTGELFF. CDR3 nucleotide sequence: TGTGCCAGCAGTCTACTCCCAAATGCGGGACTGAACACCGGGGAGCTGTTTTTT.

This chain connects TRBV20-1 to TRBJ1-2; 7 bases are a match to TRBD1. The V segment lost 5 bases and the J segment 4 bases; nucleotides outside the gene matches: 7. This CDR3 is 13 amino acids long. CDR1 DFQATT and CDR2 SNEGSKA come from the germline V gene (reference sequence). The CDR3 sequence: CSAAQGVAYGYTF. The CDR3 nucleotides are TGCAGTGCTGCCCAGGGGGTGGCCTATGGCTACACCTTC.

This clonotype was counted at least ten times. The chain carries TRBV29-1 and TRBJ2-2; either TRBD1 or TRBD2 may supply D (5 bases each). The CDR3 loop spans 15 amino acids. The germline V and J ends were trimmed by 5 bases and 2 bases, with 15 bases remaining between them. The germline V gene has CDR1 SQVTM and CDR2 ANQGSEA. The CDR3 DNA is TGCAGCGTTCTAGATGGGGGATACAACACCGGGGAGCTGTTTTTT. Encoded protein: CSVLDGGYNTGELFF.

This chain links TRBV6-5 with TRBJ2-7, with unresolved D. Germline-derived CDR1 and CDR2 are MNHEY and SVGAGI. V dropped 4 bases and J dropped 0 bases, with 7 bases sitting between them. This CDR3 is 13 amino acids long. CDR3 amino acids: CASSLDGSYEQYF. CDR3 nucleotides: TGTGCCAGCAGTTTGGACGGCTCCTACGAGCAGTACTTC.

This chain links TRBV12-3 or TRBV12-4 with TRBJ2-1; perhaps TRBD2 as D (6 bases). This CDR3 has 13 amino acids. Trimming removed 5 bases at V and 14 bases at J, with 19 bases between. CDR3 nucleotides: TGTGCCAGCAGTCGGGACTCCCCGCCTCCGAAGTTCTTC. It translates to CASSRDSPPPKFF.

This clonotype was detected only a few times. The chain links TRBV19 to TRBJ2-3; TRBD1 is a possible D gene (5 bases). The CDR3 sequence is 18 residues long. Germline CDR1 LNHDA, CDR2 SQIVND (reference sequence). Deletions cut 5 bases from V and 0 bases from J, with 21 bases between. The CDR3 DNA is TGTGCCAGTAGTCAGACCGGACATAATCCGCCTAGCACAGATACGCAGTATTTT. It is translated as CASSQTGHNPPSTDTQYF.

V is TRBV6-1 and J is TRBJ2-7, with 9 positions matching TRBD1. CDR1 is MNHNS and CDR2 is SASEGT in the germline V gene. Trimming took 7 bases from V and 0 from J; bases not matched to a gene: 4. There are 14 residues in the CDR3. CDR3 nucleotide sequence: TGTGCCAGCACCGGGACAGGGCTCTCCTACGAGCAGTACTTC. This sequence encodes CASTGTGLSYEQYF.

The CDR3 DNA sequence: TGTGCCAGCAGTTTGCTCCCCTGGGTGTACGAGCAGTACTTC. Protein product: CASSLLPWVYEQYF. The rearrangement uses TRBV12-3 or TRBV12-4 and TRBJ2-7; no clear D gene. The CDR3 is made up of 14 amino acids. With 3 bases removed from V and 4 bases from J, the gap between germline ends came to 13 bases.

CDR3 in amino acids: CASSSRRGSGFDEQFF. In DNA, the CDR3 is TGTGCCAGCAGCTCAAGGAGGGGTAGCGGGTTCGATGAGCAGTTCTTC. The chain employs TRBV7-9 and TRBJ2-1; 7 nucleotides line up with TRBD2. The J segment lost 8 bases and the V segment lost 4 bases, leaving 14 bases of the junction unmatched. The CDR3 is 16 residues long. CDR1 SEHNR and CDR2 FQNEAQ come from the germline V gene (reference sequence).

The chain carries TRBV24-1 and TRBJ2-1; 11 positions agree with TRBD2. This CDR3 is built from 13 residues. J lost 5 bases, V lost 7 bases, and 0 bases had no gene match. CDR1 and CDR2 (germline): KGHDR, SFDVKD. In DNA, the CDR3 is TGTGCCACCAGGACTAGCGGGAACAATGAGCAGTTCTTC. As protein: CATRTSGNNEQFF.

This clonotype was counted ten times or more. The chain is built from TRBV5-1 and TRBJ2-5, with D perhaps matching TRBD2 (6 bases). V lost 0 bases to trimming and J lost 5 bases, with 20 bases between them. The CDR3 runs to 17 residues. The germline V gene encodes CDR1 SGHRS and CDR2 YFSETQ. The CDR3 region is CASSLVGSGQPGETQYF. CDR3 bases: TGCGCCAGCAGCTTGGTTGGTAGCGGCCAACCCGGGGAGACCCAGTACTTC.

The chain employs TRBV24-1 and TRBJ2-7; D is uncertain. This CDR3 region has 13 residues. The V end lost 3 bases, the J end lost 3 bases, and 8 bases lay between the germline ends. In germline, CDR1 is KGHDR, CDR2 SFDVKD. CDR3 sequence (DNA): TGTGCCACCAGTGATCAAGCAGTCTACGAGCAGTACTTC. Translated, it gives CATSDQAVYEQYF.